This paragraph reports one T cell receptor beta chain. The data originate from a study of CD8 T cells in Susac syndrome. CDR1 is MNHEY and CDR2 is SVGAGI in the germline V gene. This CDR3 spans 14 amino acids. V was shortened by 2 bases and J by 6 bases, with 14 bases between the two germline ends. Random hexamers were used to reverse transcribe the RNA input (about 0.5 to 1 ug). One entry per CDR3 protein, called by TCRdb with MiXCR from the immunoSEQ multiplex PCR reads. This table has tens of thousands of distinct CDR3 sequences, around 94% appearing once. This TCR came from a human donor with Susac syndrome. The sequenced sample consisted of CD4+ T cells from PBMCs. This chain links TRBV6-5 with TRBJ2-7; either TRBD1 or TRBD2 may supply D (6 bases each). CDR3 DNA: TGTGCCAGCAGTTACGTTCGGGGGCCCCGCGAGCAGTACTTC. This sequence encodes CASSYVRGPREQYF.